Sequencing of this T cell receptor (beta chain) was carried out in a study of blood T cell repertoires in COVID-19. Turning to the study itself: There were acute and convalescent COVID-19 samples, and they came from the United States, Italy and Spain. Sources were T cells, B-cell-depleted T cells, or PBMCs; the material itself was cDNA or gDNA.

Looked up from germline, CDR1 is SGHRS and CDR2 is YFSETQ. The CDR3 is 14 amino acids. Trimming at V came to 4 bases and at J to 2 bases, leaving 5 bases not matched to a gene. Original data processing: Nucleated cell counts were estimated from reference gene primer amplification. Only in-frame clones appear in the TCRdb table, and some are missing; sequencing was by immunoSEQ multiplex PCR. V and J calls and clone size are as listed in that table; D and trimming were resolved from the DNA. Of 25,000 to 30,000 clones in the sample, around 87% were seen once. Sequencing was performed on peripheral blood. The V call is TRBV5-1, the J call TRBJ2-5; 7 positions agree with TRBD1. The origin of this receptor is a human donor in a cohort sampled during active COVID-19. CDR3 nucleotide sequence: TGCGCCAGCAGCAACCAGGGGGTTCAAGAGACCCAGTACTTC. Translation: CASSNQGVQETQYF.